This T cell receptor beta chain derives from a study of cytomegalovirus exposure and HLA in healthy donors. Study information: Sequencing of around 200 million T cells in an earlier analysis found under 120 million unique TCR beta sequences.

The study's findings and limits: Most CMV-associated TCR beta chains were later found to appear HLA-restricted. From TCR beta sequences, most subjects' HLA-A and HLA-B alleles were reportedly predicted accurately. A likely sequencing artifact accounted for one observed cluster of highly shared sequence variants.

The PCR made use of 60 Vbeta and 13 Jbeta primers. Some clones are missing from TCRdb's copy, which holds only in-frame ones; the method was immunoSEQ multiplex PCR. The sample holds a few hundred thousand clones, roughly 80% seen once. This CDR3 is 17 amino acids long. The germline gives CDR1 SGHKS, CDR2 YYEKEE (reference sequence). The ends lost 4 bases at V and 0 bases at J; junction bases unmatched: 6. A word on this clone: Its antigen remains unknown.

This receptor was obtained from a man aged 25-40 years in good health and CMV-seronegative. The chain recombines TRBV5-5 with TRBJ2-1, with 11 nucleotides matching TRBD2. Sample: PBMCs. CDR3 nucleotides: TGTGCCAGCAGCCCGGTAGCGGGGGGGCACTCCTACAATGAGCAGTTCTTC. This translates into CASSPVAGGHSYNEQFF.